Listed below are T cell receptor beta chains from one sample, sequenced in a study of T cell responses to AZD1222 COVID-19 vaccine. TCRdb keeps only in-frame clones here, not all; method: immunoSEQ multiplex PCR. The data contain approximately 80,000 clones, 75% to 90% of them singletons. Specimen: peripheral blood, collected on day 0 of AZD1222 vaccination. These receptors originate from an adult in good health. The CDR3 runs from the conserved cysteine through the conserved F or W. D genes are given only for firm matches. The listing skips clone size in some rows; elsewhere it reads once, few, many or a size class.

cdr3_nt cdr3_aa clone_size v_call d_call j_call
TGTGCCAGCAGTTTTGGCAGCTATGGCTACACCTTC CASSFGSYGYTF . TRBV28 . TRBJ1-2
TGTGCCAGTAGTCTTTTTCAGGGCTCCGAAGGAGGCTACACCTTC CASSLFQGSEGGYTF . TRBV19 . TRBJ1-2
TGTGCCAGCAGCGTAGATCCGACAGGGCGAGCCTACGAGCAGTACTTC CASSVDPTGRAYEQYF . TRBV9 TRBD1 TRBJ2-7
TGCAGCGTTGAAGATCCTAAGGAGGCTGAAGCTTTCTTT CSVEDPKEAEAFF . TRBV29-1 . TRBJ1-1
TGTGCCAGCAGCTCCACCGGGACTAGCGGGGGGGCCATACAGACCCAGTACTTC CASSSTGTSGGAIQTQYF . TRBV7-6 TRBD2 TRBJ2-5
TGCGCCAGCAGCCAAGGACCCGGGACAGGGGAAGAGACCCAGTACTTC CASSQGPGTGEETQYF . TRBV4-3 TRBD1 TRBJ2-5
TGTGCCAGCAGTTACTCGAAAGGGACTCCCGGTGGCTACACCTTC CASSYSKGTPGGYTF few TRBV6-2/TRBV6-3 . TRBJ1-2
TGTGCCAGCAGCGTGCTTCCTGGGGGGGATGAGCAGTTCTTC CASSVLPGGDEQFF . TRBV9 TRBD2 TRBJ2-1
TGTGCCAGCCACCGGGACAGGGGGCACGGCGATGGCTACACCTTC CASHRDRGHGDGYTF . TRBV28 TRBD1 TRBJ1-2
TGCGCCAGCAGCTTGGCGGGAGACATGAACACTGAAGCTTTCTTT CASSLAGDMNTEAFF . TRBV5-1 . TRBJ1-1
TGTGCCAGCAGTTACCTCGACAGGGCACTCTCTCAGCAGTACTTC CASSYLDRALSQQYF . TRBV6-5 TRBD1 TRBJ2-7
TGTGCCAGCAGCTTGTCTAGCGGGGGGTCCTACGAGCAGTACTTC CASSLSSGGSYEQYF . TRBV11-1 TRBD2 TRBJ2-7
TGTGCCAGCAGCTTAGCGCGTAACAGGGCCACCGGGGAGCTGTTTTTT CASSLARNRATGELFF . TRBV11-3 . TRBJ2-2
TGTGCCAGCAGCGAATCGAAGGCACTAGCCAAAAACATTCAGTACTTC CASSESKALAKNIQYF . TRBV9 . TRBJ2-4
TGTGCCAGCAGCAAAGGGAACTATGGCTACACCTTC CASSKGNYGYTF . TRBV11-3 . TRBJ1-2
TGCGCCAGCAGCCAAGACAGGGGGACAAGCTCCTATAATTCACCCCTCCACTTT CASSQDRGTSSYNSPLHF . TRBV4-1 TRBD1 TRBJ1-6
TGTGCCAGCAGCCCCCCTCCGGGACTAGGCACAGATACGCAGTATTTT CASSPPPGLGTDTQYF . TRBV11-1 TRBD2 TRBJ2-3
TGCGCCAGCAGCCCGGAACCCGCAGGGACTGGAAACACCATATATTTT CASSPEPAGTGNTIYF . TRBV5-1 . TRBJ1-3
TGTGCCAGCAGTATAGGGACCTCCACAGATACGCAGTATTTT CASSIGTSTDTQYF . TRBV28 . TRBJ2-3
TGTGCCAGCAGTTACTTCGGGACAGGAGTTCGCTACACCTTC CASSYFGTGVRYTF . TRBV6-2/TRBV6-3 TRBD1 TRBJ1-2
TGTGCCAGCACTAACGGGGGTCCGATCACAGATACGCAGTATTTT CASTNGGPITDTQYF . TRBV6-5 . TRBJ2-3
TGTGCCATCATTCCCACAGGGGGCACTGAAGCTTTCTTT CAIIPTGGTEAFF . TRBV10-3 TRBD1 TRBJ1-1
TGTGCCAGCAGTTACCCGTTCGGTCGGAGCGGCTACGAGCAGTACTTC CASSYPFGRSGYEQYF . TRBV6-2/TRBV6-3 . TRBJ2-7
TGTGCCAGCAGGGAGACAGTGACTAAAAACATTCAGTACTTC CASRETVTKNIQYF . TRBV2 . TRBJ2-4
TGTGCCAGCAGCCTCAACCGGGACAGGGTTAATGGCTACACCTTC CASSLNRDRVNGYTF . TRBV7-8 TRBD1 TRBJ1-2
TGTGCCAGCAGTCCCGGGACCACGGCCACTGAAGCTTTCTTT CASSPGTTATEAFF . TRBV25-1 . TRBJ1-1
TGCGCCAGCAGTTGGAGGAGGAAAGAGACCCAGTACTTC CASSWRRKETQYF few TRBV10-2 . TRBJ2-5
TGTGCCAGCAGCTTAGGTCCGACTTACGAGCAGTACTTC CASSLGPTYEQYF . TRBV5-8 . TRBJ2-7
TGTGCCAGCAGCTTAGGGATCTTAACCAGGTCCTACGAGCAGTACTTC CASSLGILTRSYEQYF . TRBV7-2 . TRBJ2-7
TGTGCCACCTACCCCGGAGGGCTAGCGGGGGGCCTATCCCCAGATACGCAGTATTTT CATYPGGLAGGLSPDTQYF . TRBV19 TRBD2 TRBJ2-3
TGTGCCAGCAGCCAAGTACCGGGGTTGATGAACACTGAAGCTTTCTTT CASSQVPGLMNTEAFF . TRBV4-2 . TRBJ1-1
TGTGCCAGCAGCTTAGGGGTACGAGCGGCCCAGTACTTC CASSLGVRAAQYF . TRBV5-6 . TRBJ2-5
TGTGCCAGCAGTTACTTGCCGGGGCGAGCTAACTATGGCTACACCTTC CASSYLPGRANYGYTF . TRBV6-5 . TRBJ1-2
TGTGCCAGCAGCTTAGATCTCCTATTGGGTGGGACGAACACTGAAGCTTTCTTT CASSLDLLLGGTNTEAFF . TRBV11-3 . TRBJ1-1
TGTGCCAGCAGCTTGCGAGGGACTAGGGGCAATGAGCAGTTCTTC CASSLRGTRGNEQFF once TRBV5-6 TRBD2 TRBJ2-1
TGCGCCAGCAGCTTGTTGGGCTATGGCTACACCTTC CASSLLGYGYTF once TRBV5-1 . TRBJ1-2
TGTGCCAGCAGACCTGACAGGGGCTGGGTTGGCTACACCTTC CASRPDRGWVGYTF . TRBV6-5 TRBD1 TRBJ1-2
TGTGCCAGCAGCCCCCTGACAGGGACCTACGAGCAGTACTTC CASSPLTGTYEQYF . TRBV7-9 TRBD1 TRBJ2-7
TGTGCCAGCAGTTTAGCGGGCGAGCAGTACTTC CASSLAGEQYF . TRBV12-3/TRBV12-4 . TRBJ2-7
TGTGCCAGCAGCCCTTCAGGGGGAGGAAGCTATGGCTACACCTTC CASSPSGGGSYGYTF . TRBV7-9 TRBD1 TRBJ1-2
TGTGCCAGCAGCCATCGGGGGATACCCGGAAACACCATATATTTT CASSHRGIPGNTIYF . TRBV14 . TRBJ1-3
TGTGCCAGCTCACCACCCAGGGGGGGCTGGACCACTGAAGCTTTCTTT CASSPPRGGWTTEAFF . TRBV18 TRBD1 TRBJ1-1
TGTGCCTCAAGTCCCGGACAGGGGGCAGATGAGCAGTTCTTC CASSPGQGADEQFF . TRBV24-1 TRBD1 TRBJ2-1
TGTGCCAGCAGCGTAGACGGTGTCTTCTATGGCTACACCTTC CASSVDGVFYGYTF once TRBV9 . TRBJ1-2
TGTGCCAGCAGCTTCCCCAAGACAGGGAGTAACACCGGGGAGCTGTTTTTT CASSFPKTGSNTGELFF . TRBV7-3 TRBD1 TRBJ2-2
TGTGCCAGCAGCCAAGTCGCCTCCAGGGGGGAGACCCAGTACTTC CASSQVASRGETQYF . TRBV3-1/TRBV3-2 TRBD1 TRBJ2-5
TGTGCCAGCAGCTTAGACACGTTTGACATTCAGTACTTC CASSLDTFDIQYF . TRBV7-2 . TRBJ2-4
TGTGCCAGCAGCTTACAGGAGACCCAGTACTTC CASSLQETQYF . TRBV7-9 . TRBJ2-5
TGTGCCAGCAGCTTGCAGGGACAGAGCTCTGGAAACACCATATATTTT CASSLQGQSSGNTIYF . TRBV7-2 TRBD1 TRBJ1-3
TGTGCCAGCAGCCAAGTAACCGGGACTATCAGCGTTGAGCAGTTCTTC CASSQVTGTISVEQFF once TRBV4-2 TRBD2 TRBJ2-1
TGCGCCAGCAGCCCAGAGACCGGGACTTCTCTGATCAATGAGCAGTTCTTC CASSPETGTSLINEQFF . TRBV4-3 . TRBJ2-1
TGTGCCAGCAGTTACTCGGGAGGGGGCGCCGGGAGGGGAGCTTTCTTT CASSYSGGGAGRGAFF . TRBV6-2/TRBV6-3 TRBD1 TRBJ1-1